This TCR beta chain is from a study of T cells in Graves' hyperthyroidism and ophthalmopathy. Regarding the study as a whole: Ophthalmopathy stood apart from stable hyperthyroidism in a 13 V-J model. The model identified upcoming ophthalmopathy a median about 6.5 months ahead of onset. Most thyroid-expanded clonotypes above 0.001 were also found in blood.

Source material for PBMCs was 9 to 10 ml fresh peripheral blood. Authors of the study amplified TCR beta CDR3 regions from RNA transcripts. When the TCR CDR3 underwent first-round RT-PCR, the HTBI primer set was used. TCRdb processed the multiplex PCR reads anew with MiXCR; each CDR3 protein has one entry. This table has approximately 410,000 distinct CDR3 sequences, 12% to 15% appearing once. In the case of this clonotype: As yet, its antigen is unknown.

V dropped 1 base and J dropped 3 bases, with 9 bases sitting between them. The CDR3 contains 14 residues. In germline, CDR1 is MDHEN, CDR2 SYDVKM. Material for sequencing was blood. The TCR comes from a woman aged 18-29 years with Graves' hyperthyroidism. The chain is built from TRBV28 and TRBJ1-2, with D possibly being TRBD1 (5 bases). CDR3 amino acids: CASSLFRGDYGYTF. The CDR3 DNA follows: TGTGCCAGCAGTTTATTTCGGGGGGACTATGGCTACACCTTC.